This section outlines one T cell receptor beta chain sequence together with its context. This record belongs to a study of shared clonotypes between healthy human individuals. Clones were read by immunoSEQ multiplex PCR, and TCRdb kept only the in-frame ones, dropping some. Of roughly 2.6 million clones in the sample, 85% to 95% were seen once. Germline V lookup: CDR1 LNHDA, CDR2 SQIVND (reference sequence). Trimming took off 6 bases at V and 9 bases at J, with 18 bases between the two ends. The CDR3 runs to 14 residues. Sequencing input: naive CD4+ T cells sorted from blood. Documented subset: CD45RA+ positively selected. This receptor was obtained from a young man in good health. The chain carries TRBV19 and TRBJ1-3; weak D call: TRBD1 (5 bases). CDR3 residues: CASRETRGSGTIYF. The DNA of the CDR3 is TGTGCCAGTAGAGAGACAAGGGGTTCCGGCACCATATATTTT.